These 2 T cell receptor beta chains were all obtained from the same sample, sequenced in a study of blood T cell repertoires in COVID-19. Profiled with immunoSEQ multiplex PCR; TCRdb holds only in-frame clones, not every one. Of around 620,000 clones listed, 90% were seen once; the top ten hold under 0.3%. What was sequenced was peripheral blood. These receptors were obtained from a woman younger than 30 with acute or convalescent COVID-19.

The chain joins TRBV5-8 to TRBJ2-3, with 11 bases aligning to TRBD2. CDR1 SGHTS and CDR2 YDEGEE come from the germline V gene. The CDR3 covers 18 residues. V was clipped by 4 bases and J by 2 bases; unmatched bases: 12. The CDR3 here is CASSLLAGGLRITDTQYF. DNA for the CDR3: TGTGCCAGCAGCCTGCTAGCGGGGGGCCTTCGTATCACAGATACGCAGTATTTT.

The chain carries TRBV4-3 and TRBJ2-2; 8 positions match TRBD1. The CDR3 consists of 16 residues. The germline gives CDR1 LGHNA, CDR2 YSLEER. The V and J ends lost 4 bases and 7 bases, in that order; junction bases with no gene match: 11. In nucleotides, the CDR3 is TGCGCCAGCAGCCGGGCAGGGGGCGCTTCGGGCGGGGAGCTGTTTTTT. Its translation: CASSRAGGASGGELFF.